The 2 T cell receptor beta chains below were found in one sample sequenced in a study of T cells in Graves' hyperthyroidism and ophthalmopathy. Amplification yielded TCR beta CDR3 regions, with RNA transcripts as the source. HTBI primers drove first-round RT-PCR of the TCR CDR3. TCRdb called the multiplex PCR reads again in MiXCR, with one record for every CDR3 protein. The sample lists some 460,000 distinct CDR3 sequences, about 15% seen once, with around 7% in the top ten. Sequencing was carried out using blood. These receptors all stem from a young woman with Graves' hyperthyroidism.

The chain combines TRBV6-2 or TRBV6-3 with TRBJ2-3, with TRBD2 as a possible D gene (7 bases). Trimming left V 11 bases short and J 1 base short, with 16 bases between. The CDR3 covers 14 residues. The V gene's germline CDR1 is MNHEY and CDR2 SVGEGT. CDR3 in DNA: TGTGCCGCGGGCCGAGGGGGGGGCACAGATACGCAGTATTTT. This gives the protein CAAGRGGGTDTQYF.

In its sample, this clonotype was seen many times. This chain connects TRBV27 to TRBJ1-2; D unclear. V dropped 5 bases and J dropped 1 base, with 8 bases sitting between them. CDR3 length equals 13 residues. Germline CDR1 reads MNHEY; CDR2 reads SMNVEV (reference sequence). CDR3 region: CASSLSSNYGYTF. For the CDR3, the DNA is TGTGCCAGCAGTCTGTCTAGTAACTATGGCTACACCTTC.